The 28 T cell receptor beta chains in this list originate from one sample, sequenced in a study of response to subunit inactivated influenza vaccine (dated by TCRdb to the late 2010s). Libraries came from RT-PCR. The data were produced on an Illumina HiSeq 2500. TCRdb reprocessing: public reads trimmed at Q25 with fastp, clones called with MiXCR, in-frame beta chains kept. Under each unique CDR3 protein, matching rows form one entry showing the most common genes and DNA. This sample holds about 190,000 distinct CDR3 sequences; over 13% were observed only once. About 25% of the sample is held by the ten biggest clonotypes. This specimen was CD8+ T cells sorted from PBMCs, taken 4 to 6 days after vaccination. These receptors were taken from a man aged 50 to 59 who received an inactivated influenza vaccine. Donor details come from another sample of the same person, matched by shared clones.

This clonotype was counted between two and nine times. V gene TRBV7-8 combines with J gene TRBJ2-7; 8 bases match TRBD2. Unmatched junction bases numbered 4, after V lost 0 bases and J lost 3 bases. The CDR3 is made up of 15 amino acids. Per the germline V gene, CDR1 is SGHVS and CDR2 is FQNEAQ. The CDR3 region has the DNA TGTGCCAGCAGCTTAGCCGGCCTAGCGGGCTACGAGCAGTACTTC. It specifies CASSLAGLAGYEQYF.

This clonotype was observed a single time. The V and J genes are TRBV9 and TRBJ2-5; 7 bases map to TRBD2. Trimming removed 3 bases from V and 8 bases from J; junction bases left unmatched: 13. This CDR3 spans 15 amino acids. Germline assignment: CDR1 SGDLS and CDR2 YYNGEE. CDR3 residues: CASSEGTTLRDTQYF. The CDR3, as DNA: TGTGCCAGCAGCGAAGGGACTACTCTTCGAGACACCCAGTACTTC.

This chain joins TRBV28 and TRBJ2-7; 7 positions agree with TRBD1. V shed 5 bases, J shed 4 bases, and the junction held 8 bases outside the gene matches. Germline CDR1 reads MDHEN; CDR2 reads SYDVKM. CDR3 length: 14 amino acids. In DNA form, the CDR3 reads TGTGCCAGCAGTGCCCGACAGGGTTTTTACGAGCAGTACTTC. Translating it yields CASSARQGFYEQYF.

This chain connects TRBV20-1 to TRBJ2-1, with D possibly TRBD2 on 6 matching bases. The germline gives CDR1 DFQATT, CDR2 SNEGSKA (reference sequence). The CDR3 runs 14 residues. V was pared by 1 base and J by 4 bases, with 11 bases between. In DNA form, the CDR3 reads TGCAGTGCTAGAGGGAGGGCCCTTTACAATGAGCAGTTCTTC. Residues: CSARGRALYNEQFF.

This clonotype has just a few counts. The CDR3 protein is CASSSGLAGVEETQYF. CDR3 in DNA: TGTGCCAGCAGCTCCGGACTAGCGGGAGTTGAAGAGACCCAGTACTTC. The chain employs TRBV5-5 and TRBJ2-5, with TRBD2 matching 13 bases. CDR1 and CDR2 from the germline V gene are SGHKS and YYEKEE (reference sequence). V was clipped by 3 bases and J by 3 bases; unmatched bases: 5. The CDR3 totals 16 residues.

This clonotype was observed a few times. The V and J genes are TRBV12-3 or TRBV12-4 and TRBJ2-7, with 10 bases matching TRBD1. The V and J ends lost 0 bases and 5 bases, in that order; junction bases with no gene match: 7. The CDR3 spans 16 residues. CDR3 amino acids: CASSLAPGQGINEQYF. CDR3 DNA sequence: TGTGCCAGCAGTTTAGCTCCGGGACAGGGGATAAACGAGCAGTACTTC.

This clonotype came up many times. The chain joins TRBV12-3 or TRBV12-4 to TRBJ2-1, with 13 bases matching TRBD2. The V and J ends lost 3 bases and 5 bases, in that order; junction bases with no gene match: 4. This CDR3 spans 16 amino acids. The CDR3 region is CASSFGLAGDHNEQFF. The CDR3 DNA reads as TGTGCCAGCAGTTTCGGACTAGCGGGAGACCACAATGAGCAGTTCTTC.

This clonotype was recorded a few times. This could be a read error, since a much larger clone is one nucleotide away. The V and J genes are TRBV7-9 and TRBJ2-2, with D perhaps matching TRBD1 (6 bases). CDR3 length equals 14 residues. The germline CDR1 and CDR2 sequences are SEHNR and FQNEAQ (reference sequence). V lost 5 bases, J lost 0 bases, and 7 bases lay in between. The CDR3 region has the DNA TGTGCCAGCAGCCGGACAGCGAACACCGGGGAGCTGTTTTTT. Protein sequence: CASSRTANTGELFF.

The chain recombines TRBV27 with TRBJ2-3, with TRBD2 matching 12 bases. Germline-derived CDR1 and CDR2 are MNHEY and SMNVEV (reference sequence). J gave up 6 bases and V 5 bases, and 6 bases lay outside the gene matches. The CDR3 has 15 residues. Here the CDR3 reads CASSTTTSGGDTQYF. DNA of the CDR3: TGTGCCAGCAGTACCACGACTAGCGGGGGTGATACGCAGTATTTT.

This clonotype was detected only a few times. The chain is built from TRBV7-9 and TRBJ2-1; possible D gene TRBD2, 7 bases. The CDR3 extends over 13 amino acids. Between the trimmed V and J ends, which lost 11 bases and 4 bases, there was a span of 15 bases. Germline V gene sequence: CDR1 SEHNR, CDR2 FQNEAQ (reference sequence). CDR3 DNA sequence: TGTGCCGGGATCGGGGGGCTTTACAATGAGCAGTTCTTC. As protein: CAGIGGLYNEQFF.

In this sample, this clonotype turned up many times. The chain employs TRBV12-3 or TRBV12-4 and TRBJ2-5, with a tentative D call TRBD1 (6 bases). Deletions cut 4 bases from V and 5 bases from J, with 14 bases between. The CDR3 covers 14 residues. The CDR3 coding sequence is TGTGCCAGCAGTTCTCCAGGGGCTCGGGAGACCCAGTACTTC. Its protein is CASSSPGARETQYF.

This clonotype was detected only a few times. The V call is TRBV11-1, the J call TRBJ2-1; 10 bases map to TRBD1. This CDR3 has 15 amino acids. The J segment lost 4 bases and the V segment lost 4 bases, leaving 4 bases of the junction unmatched. Germline V gives CDR1 SGHAT, CDR2 FQDESV (reference sequence). CDR3 DNA sequence: TGTGCCAGCAGCTCCGGGACAGGGGCTTACAATGAGCAGTTCTTC. It translates to CASSSGTGAYNEQFF.

This clonotype was observed at least ten times. The genes are TRBV7-2 and TRBJ1-4; D ambiguous. V lost 1 base and J 7 bases, leaving 7 bases between the germline ends. The CDR3 is made up of 13 amino acids. Germline loops: CDR1 SGHTA, CDR2 FQGNSA. CDR3 sequence reads: CASSLELGEKLFF. The CDR3 coding sequence is TGTGCCAGCAGCTTAGAACTCGGTGAAAAACTGTTTTTT.

In its sample, this clonotype was seen a few times. J is TRBJ1-1 and V is TRBV6-5, with a weak D call TRBD1 (5 bases). Trimming removed 1 base at V and 3 bases at J, with 15 bases between. The length of the CDR3 is 16 residues. The germline CDR1 and CDR2 sequences are MNHEY and SVGAGI. The CDR3 is CASSYYPGSRYTEAFF. As DNA, the CDR3 is TGTGCCAGCAGTTACTACCCAGGGTCTCGATACACTGAAGCTTTCTTT.

This clonotype was seen a handful of times. This chain uses TRBV10-3 with TRBJ2-3; maybe TRBD2 (6 bases). Trimming left V 6 bases short and J 6 bases short, with 13 bases between. This CDR3 is 13 amino acids long. Germline V gene sequence: CDR1 ENHRY, CDR2 SYGVKD. The CDR3 bases are TGTGCCATCAGCGGTTCTCGGGGGGATACGCAGTATTTT. The encoded protein is CAISGSRGDTQYF.

The V gene is TRBV4-1, the J gene TRBJ2-6; D not certain. This CDR3 spans 16 amino acids. Germline CDR1 and CDR2: MGHRA and YSYEKL. Between the trimmed V and J ends, which lost 0 bases and 0 bases, there was a span of 6 bases. The CDR3 loop reads CASSQDMSSGANVLTF. CDR3 coding DNA: TGCGCCAGCAGCCAAGATATGTCCTCTGGGGCCAACGTCCTGACTTTC.

The sample holds a few counts of this clonotype. This rearrangement joins TRBV14 to TRBJ2-7; 10 nucleotides line up with TRBD2. The ends lost 1 base at V and 3 bases at J; junction bases unmatched: 12. Per the germline V gene, CDR1 is SGHDN and CDR2 is FVKESK. This CDR3 has 18 residues. As DNA, the CDR3 is TGTGCCAGCAGCCAAGCTTGGGGCCTAGCGGGGGCCAACTACGAGCAGTACTTC. The encoded protein is CASSQAWGLAGANYEQYF.

Only a few counts were recorded for this clonotype. The chain joins TRBV7-8 to TRBJ1-6; a weak D match, TRBD1 (6 bases). V lost 2 bases to trimming and J lost 10 bases, with 15 bases between them. Germline CDR1 reads SGHVS; CDR2 reads FQNEAQ. This CDR3 has 15 residues. For the CDR3, the DNA is TGTGCCAGCAGCTTAACCGCAGGGGCTAAATCACCCCTCCACTTT. Protein: CASSLTAGAKSPLHF.

The chain joins TRBV4-2 to TRBJ2-3; D is unresolved. Germline V gene data show CDR1 as LGHNA and CDR2 as YNFKEQ. Trimming cost V 4 bases and J 2 bases, with 7 bases left between them. CDR3 length equals 13 residues. The CDR3 is CASSPRYTDTQYF. The CDR3 bases are TGTGCCAGCAGCCCCCGGTACACAGATACGCAGTATTTT.

This CDR3 is CATSRDRSPISDEQFF. The CDR3 DNA follows: TGTGCCACCAGCAGAGATAGGTCCCCGATTTCCGATGAGCAGTTCTTC. The chain combines TRBV15 with TRBJ2-1; D uncertain. Trimming took 0 bases from V and 8 from J, leaving 17 bases between them. The CDR3 totals 16 residues. Germline CDR1 LNHNV, CDR2 YYDKDF (reference sequence).

To note about this clonotype: One end of the junction does not line up with germline, which may come from a read error. V usage is TRBV27 and J usage is TRBJ2-1; 9 positions match TRBD2. The germline V gene encodes CDR1 MNHEY and CDR2 SMNVEV (reference sequence). This CDR3 is built from 15 residues. The CDR3 DNA sequence: TGTGCCAGCACTTTAGCGGGAGCGGGTTACAATGAGCAGTTCTTC. It codes for CASTLAGAGYNEQFF.

This clonotype was detected only a few times. The V and J genes are TRBV27 and TRBJ2-2; D ambiguous. The CDR3 is made up of 12 amino acids. Per germline, CDR1 MNHEY and CDR2 SMNVEV (reference sequence). As DNA, the CDR3 is TGTGCGACTGGCTGGAACACCGGGGAGCTGTTTTTT. It encodes CATGWNTGELFF.

This clonotype has just a few counts. The chain couples TRBV7-2 to TRBJ2-7; 8 bases are shared with TRBD1. Germline CDR1 reads SGHTA; CDR2 reads FQGNSA. The V and J ends lost 5 bases and 5 bases, in that order; junction bases with no gene match: 8. The CDR3 covers 14 residues. CDR3 protein: CASSEDRGLNEQYF. DNA for the CDR3: TGTGCCAGCAGCGAAGACAGGGGTCTCAACGAGCAGTACTTC.

The chain recombines TRBV10-1 with TRBJ2-3; 8 bases are a match to TRBD2. The CDR3 consists of 15 residues. The V gene's germline CDR1 is WNHNN and CDR2 SYGVQD (reference sequence). V shed 6 bases and J 2 bases; nucleotides not matched to a gene: 7. The CDR3 DNA is TGCGCCAGCAGCCCGGGAGCGGGGGACACAGATACGCAGTATTTT. Encoded protein: CASSPGAGDTDTQYF.

The CDR3 loop is CSVLDVSGNTIYF. CDR3 sequence (DNA): TGCAGCGTATTGGACGTCTCTGGAAACACCATATATTTT. The genes are TRBV29-1 and TRBJ1-3; D not certain. Per germline, CDR1 SQVTM and CDR2 ANQGSEA. The CDR3 covers 13 residues. V lost 6 bases and J lost 0, with 9 bases in between.

J is TRBJ2-1 and V is TRBV4-3, with 7 positions matching TRBD1. The CDR3 runs to 15 residues. V shed 4 bases and J 2 bases; nucleotides not matched to a gene: 5. The germline V gene encodes CDR1 LGHNA and CDR2 YSLEER. CDR3 protein: CASSPGGSTYNEQFF. CDR3 DNA: TGCGCCAGCAGCCCAGGGGGTTCGACCTACAATGAGCAGTTCTTC.

This clonotype came up a few times. J is TRBJ2-7 and V is TRBV12-3 or TRBV12-4; perhaps TRBD1 as D (5 bases). There are 15 residues in the CDR3. Trimming removed 5 bases from V and 6 bases from J, with 20 bases in between. CDR3 sequence reads: CASSQTASIPPEQYF. The CDR3 DNA reads TGTGCCAGCAGTCAGACAGCTAGTATTCCCCCCGAGCAGTACTTC.

This clonotype was seen a handful of times. The genes are TRBV6-5 and TRBJ2-2; D not certain. Germline-derived CDR1 and CDR2 are MNHEY and SVGAGI. CDR3 length: 12 residues. The V end lost 6 bases, the J end lost 6 bases, and 8 bases lay between the germline ends. The CDR3 reads CASRPTPGELFF. CDR3 in DNA: TGTGCCAGCAGACCCACGCCCGGGGAGCTGTTTTTT.